This T cell receptor beta chain was profiled in a study of T-cell reconstitution after alpha-beta-depleted transplantation in children. Unique molecular identifiers were used in preparing the TCRbeta library. TCRdb re-derived calls from the PCR reads in MiXCR, one entry per CDR3 protein. The data show hundreds of thousands of distinct CDR3 sequences, with 15% to 20% seen just once and approximately 1.1% held by the top ten. This clonotype showed up many times. V lost 1 base, J lost 4 bases, and 7 bases stayed unmatched. This CDR3 comprises 16 residues. The germline gives CDR1 DFQATT, CDR2 SNEGSKA (reference sequence).

V usage is TRBV20-1 and J usage is TRBJ2-1; 10 nucleotides line up with TRBD1. The sample here was PBMCs from the stem cell graft donor, taken from the stem cell graft. The receptor's source is a human donor who donated a stem cell graft to a child with acute myeloid leukemia. The CDR3 protein is CSARVPWGQGYNEQFF. Here the CDR3 DNA reads TGCAGTGCTAGAGTACCTTGGGGACAGGGGTACAATGAGCAGTTCTTC.